This entry lists 20 T cell receptor beta chains sequenced from one sample in a study of tumor-infiltrating lymphocytes in localized non-small cell lung cancer. TCRdb keeps only in-frame clones here, not all; method: immunoSEQ multiplex PCR. The sample has some 30,000 clones; 75% to 90% are singletons. Sequencing input: lung tumor tissue. All receptors derive from a human donor with non-small cell lung cancer.

The rearrangement joins TRBV7-2 to TRBJ2-3; 9 bases align to TRBD1. Germline loops: CDR1 SGHTA, CDR2 FQGNSA. The J segment lost 1 base and the V segment lost 3 bases, leaving 8 bases of the junction unmatched. The CDR3 sequence is 17 residues long. CDR3 nucleotides: TGTGCCAGCAGCTTGGGACTAACAGGGGGCGGCACAGATACGCAGTATTTT. Its protein product is CASSLGLTGGGTDTQYF.

The V gene is TRBV2, the J gene TRBJ1-1; D ambiguous. The CDR3 runs to 14 residues. Germline V gives CDR1 SNHLY, CDR2 FYNNEI. The ends were cut back, 4 bases at V and 4 bases at J, with 13 bases in the middle. Here the CDR3 reads CASSVGGSATEAFF. The CDR3 coding sequence is TGTGCCAGCAGTGTTGGAGGGAGCGCCACTGAAGCTTTCTTT.

The chain links TRBV4-2 to TRBJ1-1; D perhaps matches TRBD1 (5 bases). The CDR3 is made up of 15 amino acids. V gave up 0 bases and J gave up 7 bases, with 15 bases separating them. In germline, CDR1 is LGHNA, CDR2 YNFKEQ. This CDR3 reads CASSQDFRGTLEAFF. CDR3 sequence (DNA): TGTGCCAGCAGCCAAGATTTTAGGGGAACCCTTGAAGCTTTCTTT.

This clone was seen just once. The rearrangement links TRBV6-1 to TRBJ1-3; D possibly corresponds to TRBD1 (5 bases). Trimming pared 2 bases from V and 9 bases from J, leaving 14 bases between. Germline CDR1 reads MNHNS; CDR2 reads SASEGT. This CDR3 is built from 14 residues. CDR3 loop: CASSESRGTSTIYF. CDR3 DNA sequence: TGTGCCAGCAGTGAAAGTCGGGGGACTTCCACCATATATTTT.

The chain uses TRBV6-5 and TRBJ2-7; D remains ambiguous. Germline V gene lookup returns CDR1 MNHEY and CDR2 SVGAGI. This CDR3 is built from 12 residues. Trimming shortened V by 2 bases and J by 6 bases, and 8 bases separated the two germline ends. The CDR3, as DNA: TGTGCCAGCAGTTACGGTCGGGCCGAGCAGTACTTC. Its protein is CASSYGRAEQYF.

The rearrangement links TRBV7-2 to TRBJ2-5; TRBD1 is a possible D gene (8 bases). Trimming stripped 3 bases from V and 1 base from J, with 12 bases between. The CDR3 runs 15 residues. The V gene's germline CDR1 is SGHTA and CDR2 FQGNSA. CDR3 nucleotide sequence: TGTGCCAGCAGCTTTAACAGGGGGGGCCAAGAGACCCAGTACTTC. Its protein product is CASSFNRGGQETQYF.

This chain uses TRBV6-5 with TRBJ2-7; possibly TRBD1 for D (5 bases). CDR3 length equals 15 residues. Germline V gene data show CDR1 as MNHEY and CDR2 as SVGAGI. Trimming pared 6 bases from V and 0 bases from J, leaving 15 bases between. The CDR3 loop is CASRPGDRSSYEQYF. The CDR3 DNA reads TGTGCCAGCAGACCGGGCGACAGAAGCTCCTACGAGCAGTACTTC.

This chain joins TRBV27 and TRBJ2-7, with D possibly being TRBD1 or TRBD2 (5 bases each). The germline V gene has CDR1 MNHEY and CDR2 SMNVEV (reference sequence). V lost 6 bases to trimming and J lost 4 bases, with 7 bases between them. This CDR3 is 11 amino acids long. CDR3 DNA sequence: TGTGCCAGCAGGAGGGGTTACGAGCAGTACTTC. This codes for CASRRGYEQYF.

This chain connects TRBV11-3 to TRBJ2-1; TRBD2 agrees at 14 bases. The CDR3 extends over 14 amino acids. V shed 5 bases, J shed 9 bases, and the junction held 3 bases outside the gene matches. Germline V CDR1 and CDR2: SGHNT, YENEEA. CDR3 DNA sequence: TGTGCCAGCAGCCGGACTAGCGGGGGGTCTGAGCAGTTCTTC. It is translated as CASSRTSGGSEQFF. The entire variable domain, with the rest obtained from reference TRBV11-3 and TRBJ2-1, is as follows: EAGVVQSPRYKIIEKKQPVAFWCNPISGHNTLYWYLQNLGQGPELLIRYENEEAVDDSQLPKDRFSAERLKGVDSTLKIQPAELGDSAVYLCASSRTSGGSEQFFGPGTRLTVL.

This chain uses TRBV18 with TRBJ1-2; possible D gene TRBD1, 5 bases. This CDR3 is 14 amino acids long. Germline values: CDR1 KGHSH, CDR2 LQKENI. V lost 2 bases, J lost 4 bases, and 11 bases lay in between. For the CDR3, the DNA is TGTGCCAGCTCACCAAGCCGGGACGGCTATGGCTACACCTTC. This codes for CASSPSRDGYGYTF.

The rearrangement joins TRBV7-3 to TRBJ2-3, with D tentatively TRBD2 (7 bases). V was trimmed by 2 bases and J by 0 bases, leaving 12 bases between them. This CDR3 is 16 amino acids long. CDR1 and CDR2 (germline): SGHTA, FQGTGA. In nucleotides, the CDR3 is TGTGCCAGCAGCTTAGGGAGGGGGAAGAGCACAGATACGCAGTATTTT. Its protein product is CASSLGRGKSTDTQYF. The variable domain in full, completed from reference TRBV7-3 and TRBJ2-3, reads GAGVSQTPSNKVTEKGKYVELRCDPISGHTALYWYRQSLGQGPEFLIYFQGTGAADDSGLPNDRFFAVRPEGSVSTLKIQRTERGDSAVYLCASSLGRGKSTDTQYFGPGTRLTVL.

The chain joins TRBV2 to TRBJ1-6; D unclear. The CDR3 runs 13 residues. Trimming took 1 base from V and 6 from J, leaving 4 bases between them. Germline lookup yields CDR1 SNHLY and CDR2 FYNNEI. The CDR3 sequence: CASSEVFNSPLHF. The CDR3 DNA follows: TGTGCCAGCAGTGAAGTTTTTAATTCACCCCTCCACTTT.

The chain combines TRBV25-1 with TRBJ2-1; 12 nucleotides agree with TRBD2. The V and J ends lost 4 bases and 4 bases, in that order; junction bases with no gene match: 2. The CDR3 has 15 amino acids. Per germline, CDR1 MGHDK and CDR2 SYGVNS. The CDR3 sequence: CASSGTSGRYNEQFF. The CDR3, as DNA: TGTGCCAGCAGTGGAACTAGCGGGAGGTACAATGAGCAGTTCTTC.

This clone showed up just once. V and J are TRBV9 and TRBJ2-7; D not resolved. This CDR3 contains 13 residues. The V gene's germline CDR1 is SGDLS and CDR2 YYNGEE. Trimming pared 3 bases from V and 3 bases from J, leaving 10 bases between. The CDR3 DNA follows: TGTGCCAGCAGCGATCTGGGTGGCTACGAGCAGTACTTC. Encoded protein: CASSDLGGYEQYF.

Notes on this clone: At one of its ends the junction is not consistent with the germline gene, which may arise from a read error. The chain joins TRBV18 to TRBJ1-5, with D tentatively TRBD1 (6 bases). Germline CDR1 is KGHSH and CDR2 is LQKENI. This CDR3 is built from 14 residues. CDR3 amino acids: CASSPQGRNQPQHF. CDR3 bases: TGTGCCAGCTCCCCACAGGGTCGCAATCAGCCCCAGCATTTT.

This chain uses TRBV7-2 with TRBJ2-7, with TRBD1 matching over 8 bases. The germline CDR1 and CDR2 sequences are SGHTA and FQGNSA. This CDR3 spans 15 amino acids. V shed 5 bases and J 5 bases; nucleotides not matched to a gene: 11. CDR3 sequence: CASSPQGASGNEQYF. DNA of the CDR3: TGTGCCAGCAGCCCCCAGGGGGCTAGTGGAAACGAGCAGTACTTC.

This clone has only a few counts. The rearrangement uses TRBV5-6 and TRBJ1-2, with D unclear. This CDR3 has 11 amino acids. In germline, CDR1 is SGHDT, CDR2 YYEEEE. V lost 1 base and J lost 7, with 5 bases in between. CDR3 protein: CASSLNFGYTF. For the CDR3, the DNA is TGTGCCAGCAGCTTGAATTTTGGCTACACCTTC.

The chain is built from TRBV6-5 and TRBJ2-5; D is unresolved. Trimming took 0 bases from V and 2 from J, leaving 7 bases between them. This CDR3 has 14 residues. Germline CDR1 MNHEY, CDR2 SVGAGI. CDR3 sequence: CASSYSMGQETQYF. The DNA for the CDR3 is TGTGCCAGCAGTTACTCGATGGGTCAAGAGACCCAGTACTTC.

The chain carries TRBV5-1 and TRBJ2-1, with D possibly TRBD2 on 5 matching bases. Trimming took off 1 base at V and 4 bases at J, with 6 bases between the two ends. The length of the CDR3 is 13 residues. CDR1 is SGHRS and CDR2 is YFSETQ in the germline V gene. Here the CDR3 reads CASSLTRYNEQFF. CDR3 in DNA: TGCGCCAGCAGCTTGACTAGGTACAATGAGCAGTTCTTC.

J is TRBJ1-5 and V is TRBV10-2; TRBD1 aligns across 11 bases. The CDR3 extends over 14 amino acids. Germline assignment: CDR1 WSHSY and CDR2 SAAADI. V lost 6 bases and J lost 7; bases outside the gene matches: 5. The CDR3 nucleotides read TGCGCCAGCAGCCGTGGACAGGGGGCCCAGCCCCAGCATTTT. Its protein product is CASSRGQGAQPQHF.